The 10 T cell receptor beta chains below all came from one sample that was sequenced in a study of shared clonotypes between healthy human individuals. Sequencing used immunoSEQ multiplex PCR; TCRdb keeps in-frame clones, though not all of them. Here the sample spans about 2,500,000 clones, around 94% being singletons. The material sequenced was naive CD4+ T cells sorted from blood. Subset meaning: CD45RA+ positively selected. Every receptor here comes from a young man in good health.

This rearrangement joins TRBV10-2 to TRBJ1-4; TRBD1 aligns across 9 bases. This CDR3 is built from 15 residues. Germline V gene sequence: CDR1 WSHSY, CDR2 SAAADI. V shed 2 bases and J 8 bases; nucleotides not matched to a gene: 6. Here the CDR3 DNA reads TGCGCCAGCAGTGAGCCACAGGGGGCAGGGGAAAAACTGTTTTTT. The encoded protein is CASSEPQGAGEKLFF.

The CDR3 sequence: CASSSTQSNYGYTF. The CDR3 nucleotides read TGTGCCAGCAGTTCGACGCAATCTAACTATGGCTACACCTTC. The chain carries TRBV28 and TRBJ1-2, with D unclear. Trimming left V 4 bases short and J 0 bases short, with 9 bases between. This CDR3 region has 14 residues. From germline, CDR1 is MDHEN and CDR2 SYDVKM.

The CDR3 DNA reads TGTGCCAGCAGTTCCTATGCAGGGCAGAAGCAGTTCTTC. Its protein product is CASSSYAGQKQFF. The genes are TRBV7-8 and TRBJ2-1; tentatively, D is TRBD1 (5 bases). Germline V gene lookup returns CDR1 SGHVS and CDR2 FQNEAQ. The ends were cut back, 6 bases at V and 11 bases at J, with 17 bases in the middle. The CDR3 loop spans 13 amino acids.

This clone turned up a few times. The chain carries TRBV10-2 and TRBJ1-2; no clear D. With 6 bases removed from V and 8 bases from J, the gap between germline ends came to 19 bases. The germline V gene has CDR1 WSHSY and CDR2 SAAADI. This CDR3 comprises 14 residues. The CDR3 nucleotides read TGCGCCAGCAGGGAGGACCTGGTGAGCGTAGGCTACACCTTC. Translation gives CASREDLVSVGYTF.

This clone showed up just once. The chain joins TRBV7-9 to TRBJ2-2; TRBD1 might be the D (5 bases). V lost 0 bases and J 1 base, leaving 9 bases between the germline ends. This CDR3 comprises 16 residues. CDR1 SEHNR and CDR2 FQNEAQ come from the germline V gene (reference sequence). The CDR3 sequence: CASSLAQGRNTGELFF. The CDR3 bases are TGTGCCAGCAGCTTAGCGCAGGGCAGGAACACCGGGGAGCTGTTTTTT.

This clone was observed a handful of times. The chain couples TRBV7-6 to TRBJ1-1; no firm D call. Germline assignment: CDR1 SGHVS and CDR2 FNYEAQ. Deletions cut 4 bases from V and 4 bases from J, with 10 bases between. The CDR3 length is 13 residues. The CDR3 nucleotides are TGTGCCAGCAGCTCGCAGGAATCCACTGAAGCTTTCTTT. Translated, it gives CASSSQESTEAFF.

This clone was counted once. V gene TRBV10-3 combines with J gene TRBJ2-2; 12 positions agree with TRBD2. Germline V gene lookup returns CDR1 ENHRY and CDR2 SYGVKD. V was pared by 6 bases and J by 4 bases, with 6 bases of the junction left unmatched. CDR3 length: 16 amino acids. CDR3 protein: CAISQLAGGSTGELFF. The DNA of the CDR3 is TGTGCCATCAGCCAACTAGCGGGAGGATCCACCGGGGAGCTGTTTTTT.

The chain combines TRBV7-2 with TRBJ2-7; 10 bases match TRBD2. The CDR3 totals 16 residues. CDR1 is SGHTA, CDR2 FQGNSA, per germline. V lost 6 bases to trimming and J lost 6 bases; unmatched junction nucleotides: 14. The CDR3, as DNA: TGTGCCAGCAGTACAGTCGCGAGCGGGAGGGCCAGCGAGCAGTACTTC. It specifies CASSTVASGRASEQYF.

The chain uses TRBV2 and TRBJ2-3; a possible D gene is TRBD2 (5 bases). Germline-derived CDR1 and CDR2 are SNHLY and FYNNEI. The CDR3 runs to 15 residues. Trimming left V 1 base short and J 5 bases short, with 13 bases between. As DNA, the CDR3 is TGTGCCAGCAGTGAAGATGGCCTAGCCGGAGATACGCAGTATTTT. This encodes CASSEDGLAGDTQYF.

The chain employs TRBV7-2 and TRBJ1-6, with 7 bases lining up with TRBD1. After removal of 1 base from V and 4 bases from J, the junction contained 4 bases not matched to a gene. CDR1 and CDR2 from the germline V gene are SGHTA and FQGNSA. The CDR3 extends over 16 amino acids. The CDR3 protein is CASSLGGGTYNSPLHF. CDR3 sequence (DNA): TGTGCCAGCAGCTTAGGAGGGGGCACTTATAATTCACCCCTCCACTTT.